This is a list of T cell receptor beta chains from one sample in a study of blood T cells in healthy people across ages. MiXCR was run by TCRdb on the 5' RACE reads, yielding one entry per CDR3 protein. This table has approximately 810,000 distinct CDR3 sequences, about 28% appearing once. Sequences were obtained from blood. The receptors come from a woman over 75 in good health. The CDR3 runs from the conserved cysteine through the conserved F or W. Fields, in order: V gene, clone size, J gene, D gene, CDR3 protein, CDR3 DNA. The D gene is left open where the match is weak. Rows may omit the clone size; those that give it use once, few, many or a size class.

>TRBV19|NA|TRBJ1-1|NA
CASSSRAKNTEAFF
TGTGCCAGTAGTTCACGGGCCAAGAACACTGAAGCTTTCTTT
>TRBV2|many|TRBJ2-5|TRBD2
CASRRLAGQETQYF
TGTGCCAGCAGGCGACTAGCGGGGCAAGAGACCCAGTACTTC
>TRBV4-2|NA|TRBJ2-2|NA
CASTPPGKRDTGELFF
TGTGCCAGTACTCCCCCAGGGAAAAGGGACACCGGGGAGCTGTTTTTT
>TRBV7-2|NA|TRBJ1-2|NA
CASSYEGRGGYTF
TGTGCCAGCAGCTACGAAGGAAGGGGTGGCTACACCTTC
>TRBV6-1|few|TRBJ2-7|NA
CASRGPAVNYEQYF
TGTGCCAGCAGGGGCCCTGCGGTAAACTACGAGCAGTACTTC
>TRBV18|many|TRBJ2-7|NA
CASSPYEGAYEQYF
TGTGCCAGCTCACCATACGAGGGAGCCTACGAGCAGTACTTC
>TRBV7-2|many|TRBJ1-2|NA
CASSPGTVNYGYTF
TGTGCCAGCAGCCCCGGGACGGTTAACTATGGCTACACCTTC
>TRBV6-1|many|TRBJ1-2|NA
CASSEMGESGYTF
TGTGCCAGCAGTGAAATGGGGGAGTCTGGCTACACCTTC
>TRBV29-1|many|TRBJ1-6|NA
CSDRLLEKNSPLHF
TGCAGCGACCGACTACTAGAGAAAAATTCACCCCTCCACTTT
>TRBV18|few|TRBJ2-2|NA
CASSPQQGLNTGELFF
TGTGCCAGCTCACCACAGCAGGGGTTAAACACCGGGGAGCTGTTTTTT
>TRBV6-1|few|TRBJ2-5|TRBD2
CASSEAYFLAGFKTQYF
TGTGCCAGCAGTGAAGCCTATTTTCTAGCGGGTTTTAAGACCCAGTACTTC